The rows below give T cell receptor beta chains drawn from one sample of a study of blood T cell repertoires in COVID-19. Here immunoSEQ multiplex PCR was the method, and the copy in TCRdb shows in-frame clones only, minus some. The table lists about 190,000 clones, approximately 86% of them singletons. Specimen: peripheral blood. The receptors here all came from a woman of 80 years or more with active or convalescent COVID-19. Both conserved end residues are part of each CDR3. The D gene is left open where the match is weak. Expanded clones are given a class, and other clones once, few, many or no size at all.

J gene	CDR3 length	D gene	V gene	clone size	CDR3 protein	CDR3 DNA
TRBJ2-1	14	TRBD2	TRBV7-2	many	CASSFGTSLHEQFF	TGTGCCAGCAGCTTCGGGACTAGTCTCCATGAGCAGTTCTTC
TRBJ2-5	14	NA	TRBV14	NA	CASSQDFGIRTQYF	TGTGCCAGCAGCCAAGATTTCGGGATCAGGACCCAGTACTTC
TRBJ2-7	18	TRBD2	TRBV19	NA	CASSSYGLGTSGAYEQYF	TGTGCCAGTAGTAGTTACGGACTCGGGACTAGCGGAGCCTACGAGCAGTACTTC
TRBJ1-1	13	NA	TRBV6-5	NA	CASSYSRATEAFF	TGTGCCAGCAGTTACTCGAGGGCGACTGAAGCTTTCTTT
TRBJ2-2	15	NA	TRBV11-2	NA	CASSLVGGATGELFF	TGTGCCAGCAGCTTAGTTGGAGGGGCGACCGGGGAGCTGTTTTTT
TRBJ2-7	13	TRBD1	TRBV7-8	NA	CASRRGQAYEQYF	TGTGCCAGCAGGAGGGGACAGGCCTACGAGCAGTACTTC
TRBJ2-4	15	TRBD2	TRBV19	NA	CASSTTPGGRNIQYF	TGTGCCAGTAGTACCACCCCGGGAGGTAGAAACATTCAGTACTTC
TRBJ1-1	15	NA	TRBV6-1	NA	CASSDGLIMNTEAFF	TGTGCCAGCAGTGACGGACTGATCATGAACACTGAAGCTTTCTTT
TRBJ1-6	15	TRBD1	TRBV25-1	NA	CASSASTGDNSPLHF	TGTGCCAGCAGTGCCTCCACAGGGGATAATTCACCCCTCCACTTT
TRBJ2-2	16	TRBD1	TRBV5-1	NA	CASSLVGTGATGELFF	TGCGCCAGCAGCTTGGTAGGGACAGGGGCCACCGGGGAGCTGTTTTTT
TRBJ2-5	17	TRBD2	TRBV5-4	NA	CASRNRTSGIYQETQYF	TGTGCCAGCAGAAATCGGACTAGCGGGATTTACCAAGAGACCCAGTACTTC
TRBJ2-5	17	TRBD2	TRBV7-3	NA	CASSLSKTSGTQETQYF	TGTGCCAGCAGCTTATCTAAGACTAGCGGTACCCAAGAGACCCAGTACTTC
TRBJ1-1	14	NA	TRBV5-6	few	CASRIWRGNTEAFF	TGTGCCAGCAGGATCTGGAGGGGGAACACTGAAGCTTTCTTT
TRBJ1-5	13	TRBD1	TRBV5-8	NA	CASSWDRDQPQHF	TGTGCCAGCAGCTGGGACAGGGATCAGCCCCAGCATTTT
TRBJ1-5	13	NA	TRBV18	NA	CASSPKRDEPQHF	TGTGCCAGCTCACCGAAACGAGATGAGCCCCAGCATTTT
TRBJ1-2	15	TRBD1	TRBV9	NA	CASSAPGQGPYGYTF	TGTGCCAGCAGCGCACCGGGACAGGGGCCCTATGGCTACACCTTC
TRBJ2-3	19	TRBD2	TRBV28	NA	CASSLWNTGTSFLSGTQYF	TGTGCCAGCAGTTTATGGAATACCGGGACTAGTTTTCTTTCGGGTACGCAGTATTTT
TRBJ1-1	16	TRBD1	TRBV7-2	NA	CASSLGQVGWYTEAFF	TGTGCCAGCAGCTTGGGACAGGTGGGTTGGTACACTGAAGCTTTCTTT
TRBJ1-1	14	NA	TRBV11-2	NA	CASSPTVRNTEAFF	TGTGCCAGCAGCCCAACAGTGCGGAACACTGAAGCTTTCTTT
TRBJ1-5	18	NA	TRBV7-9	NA	CASSSHGVGVGDNQPQHF	TGTGCCAGCAGCTCACACGGGGTGGGAGTTGGGGACAATCAGCCCCAGCATTTT
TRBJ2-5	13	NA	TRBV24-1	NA	CATSDSTAWTQYF	TGTGCCACCAGTGATTCGACAGCGTGGACCCAGTACTTC
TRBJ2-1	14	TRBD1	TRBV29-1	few	CSVSGQVTYNEQFF	TGCAGCGTTTCCGGACAGGTCACCTACAATGAGCAGTTCTTC
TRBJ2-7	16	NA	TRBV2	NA	CASKPKDFITVYEQYF	TGTGCCAGCAAACCTAAGGACTTCATAACTGTCTACGAGCAGTACTTC
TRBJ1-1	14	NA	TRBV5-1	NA	CASSFKGPNSEAFF	TGCGCCAGCAGCTTCAAGGGGCCGAACTCTGAAGCTTTCTTT
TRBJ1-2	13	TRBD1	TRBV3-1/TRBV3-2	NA	CASSHRGLGGYTF	TGTGCCAGCAGCCACAGGGGGCTAGGGGGCTACACCTTC
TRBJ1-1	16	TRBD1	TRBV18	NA	CASSPIGTGPDTEAFF	TGTGCCAGCTCACCTATCGGGACAGGGCCGGACACTGAAGCTTTCTTT
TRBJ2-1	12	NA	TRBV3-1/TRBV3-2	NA	CASSLISGEQFF	TGTGCCAGCAGCCTCATTAGCGGCGAGCAGTTCTTC